A single sample is the source of the 9 T cell receptor beta chains below, sequenced in a study of T cells after yellow fever vaccination. TCRdb re-derived calls from the 5' RACE reads in MiXCR, one entry per CDR3 protein. The repertoire holds 200,000 to 300,000 distinct CDR3 sequences, with 3.6% as singletons. The sequencing used PBMCs, collected 15 days after the yellow fever booster vaccination. These receptors were obtained from a man between 18 and 29 years old who received the YFV17D yellow fever vaccine.

This clonotype was seen repeatedly, ten times or more. The genes are TRBV6-2 or TRBV6-3 and TRBJ1-5, with a possible D match to TRBD1 (6 bases). The germline CDR1 and CDR2 sequences are MNHEY and SVGEGT. The CDR3 has 15 residues. With 6 bases removed from V and 4 bases from J, the gap between germline ends came to 16 bases. CDR3 region: CASRYEQGVNQPQHF. The CDR3 DNA is TGTGCCAGCAGGTACGAACAGGGTGTGAATCAGCCCCAGCATTTT.

Concerning this clonotype: Relative to the germline gene, one junction end is altered; a read error may explain this. The chain employs TRBV12-3 or TRBV12-4 and TRBJ2-7; no clear D gene. This CDR3 has 11 residues. The CDR3 nucleotides are TGTGCCAGCAGTTCCCGCCGAGACTTAGGGTTC. This translates into CASSSRRDLGF.

This clonotype was detected ten times or more. V usage is TRBV12-3 or TRBV12-4 and J usage is TRBJ2-5; 9 bases map to TRBD2. The CDR3 sequence is 15 residues long. J lost 5 bases, V lost 3 bases, and 7 bases had no gene match. Here the CDR3 DNA reads TGTGCCAGCAGTTTGGGTCTAGCGGGGTGGGAGACCCAGTACTTC. This gives the protein CASSLGLAGWETQYF.

This clonotype has a count of ten or more. For the CDR3, the DNA is TGTGCCAGCACGGACAGGGAGGGCGGGGAGCTGTTTTTT. Translation gives CASTDREGGELFF. The chain has TRBV6-5 and TRBJ2-2; possible D gene TRBD1, 8 bases. The CDR3 is 13 residues long. With 7 bases removed from V and 7 bases from J, the gap between germline ends came to 13 bases. Germline assignment: CDR1 MNHEY and CDR2 SVGAGI.

This clonotype appeared many times. This sequence joins TRBV12-3 or TRBV12-4 and TRBJ2-3, with D perhaps given as TRBD1 or TRBD2 (5 bases each). V dropped 5 bases and J dropped 5 bases, with 14 bases sitting between them. There are 14 residues in the CDR3. Written as DNA, the CDR3 is TGTGCCAGCAGTCGAGCGCAGGGAGAAGATACGCAGTATTTT. It specifies CASSRAQGEDTQYF.

This chain uses TRBV5-1 with TRBJ2-5; 8 bases are a match to TRBD1. The CDR3 covers 15 residues. The trim removed 0 bases at V and 5 bases at J, leaving 6 bases unmatched. The germline gives CDR1 SGHRS, CDR2 YFSETQ. As DNA, the CDR3 is TGCGCCAGCAGCTTGGCCCCGACAGGGGACGAGACCCAGTACTTC. This gives the protein CASSLAPTGDETQYF.

V and J are TRBV15 and TRBJ1-1, with D perhaps TRBD1 (5 bases). Trimming took 8 bases from V and 2 from J, leaving 12 bases between them. CDR1 and CDR2 from the germline V gene are LNHNV and YYDKDF (reference sequence). This CDR3 contains 13 residues. The CDR3 bases are TGTGCCACCGGGGCAGGGTACAACACTGAAGCTTTCTTT. Amino acid sequence: CATGAGYNTEAFF.

There are a few counts of this clonotype. The V call is TRBV10-3, the J call TRBJ1-5; no reliable D call. This CDR3 is built from 15 residues. From germline, CDR1 is ENHRY and CDR2 SYGVKD. With 0 bases removed from V and 3 bases from J, the gap between germline ends came to 9 bases. For the CDR3, the DNA is TGTGCCATCAGTGAGTCAGGAGCTAACAATCAGCCCCAGCATTTT. Amino acid sequence: CAISESGANNQPQHF.

This clonotype was observed many times. The chain has TRBV24-1 and TRBJ2-2, with 7 bases lining up with TRBD1. The CDR3 totals 16 residues. Germline CDR1 is KGHDR and CDR2 is SFDVKD. J lost 2 bases, V lost 7 bases, and 9 bases had no gene match. CDR3 nucleotide sequence: TGTGCCACCAGCGAAACAGGGGCGGCTAACACCGGGGAGCTGTTTTTT. Its protein is CATSETGAANTGELFF.